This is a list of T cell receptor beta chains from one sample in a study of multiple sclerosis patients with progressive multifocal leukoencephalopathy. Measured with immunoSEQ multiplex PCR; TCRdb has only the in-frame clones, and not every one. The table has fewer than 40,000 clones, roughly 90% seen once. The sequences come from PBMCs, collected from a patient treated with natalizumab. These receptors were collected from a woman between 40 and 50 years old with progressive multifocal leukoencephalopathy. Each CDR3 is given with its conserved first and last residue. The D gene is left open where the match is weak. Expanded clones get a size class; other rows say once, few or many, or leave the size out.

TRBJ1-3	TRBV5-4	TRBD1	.	CASRQDRAGNTIYF	TGTGCCAGCAGGCAGGACAGGGCTGGAAACACCATATATTTT
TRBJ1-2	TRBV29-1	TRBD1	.	CSVNTGTGSPYGYTF	TGCAGCGTTAACACCGGGACAGGGAGTCCCTATGGCTACACCTTC
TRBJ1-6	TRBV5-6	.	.	CASSIRAQSSYNSPLHF	TGTGCCAGCAGCATTCGTGCGCAGAGCTCCTATAATTCACCCCTCCACTTT
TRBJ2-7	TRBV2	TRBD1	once	CASSDQGQSYEQYF	TGTGCCAGCAGTGACCAGGGACAGTCCTACGAGCAGTACTTC
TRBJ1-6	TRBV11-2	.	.	CASSPKGGRGSPLHF	TGTGCCAGCAGCCCCAAGGGGGGGAGAGGTTCACCCCTCCACTTT
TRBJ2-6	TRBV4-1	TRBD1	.	CASSQYGTGRGANVLTF	TGCGCCAGCAGCCAATACGGGACAGGGCGTGGGGCCAACGTCCTGACTTTC
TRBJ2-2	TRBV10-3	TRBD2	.	CAIKGTSGSGELFF	TGTGCCATCAAGGGGACTAGCGGGAGCGGGGAGCTGTTTTTT
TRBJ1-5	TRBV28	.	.	CASSLTGAEQPQHF	TGTGCCAGCAGTTTGACCGGGGCTGAACAGCCCCAGCATTTT
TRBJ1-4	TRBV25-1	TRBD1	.	CASSTGQGRTNEKLFF	TGTGCCAGCAGTACGGGACAGGGAAGAACTAATGAAAAACTGTTTTTT
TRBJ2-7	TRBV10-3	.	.	CAIASDSLPSYEQYF	TGTGCCATCGCCTCGGACAGTCTTCCAAGCTACGAGCAGTACTTC
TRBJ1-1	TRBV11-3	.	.	CASSLPLGAATEAFF	TGTGCCAGCAGCTTACCCCTCGGGGCGGCCACTGAAGCTTTCTTT
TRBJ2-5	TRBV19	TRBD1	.	CASSEGQGVPPETQYF	TGTGCCAGTAGCGAAGGACAGGGAGTCCCCCCGGAGACCCAGTACTTC
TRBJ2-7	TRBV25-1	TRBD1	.	CASSEGDSEYF	TGTGCCAGCAGTGAAGGGGACAGTGAGTACTTC
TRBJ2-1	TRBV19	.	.	CASSIYYRDNEQFF	TGTGCCAGTAGTATTTATTACAGGGACAATGAGCAGTTCTTC
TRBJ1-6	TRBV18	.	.	CASSPRSSGTYNSPLHF	TGTGCCAGCTCACCACGGTCATCAGGGACCTATAATTCACCCCTCCACTTT
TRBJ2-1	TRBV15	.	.	CATSTVDYNEQFF	TGTGCCACCAGCACTGTTGACTACAATGAGCAGTTCTTC
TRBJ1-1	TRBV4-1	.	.	CASSQDTQSNTEAFF	TGCGCCAGCAGCCAAGACACGCAGTCGAACACTGAAGCTTTCTTT
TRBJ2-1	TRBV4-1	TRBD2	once	CASSQGSSGAYNEQFF	TGCGCCAGCAGCCAAGGATCTAGCGGGGCATACAATGAGCAGTTCTTC
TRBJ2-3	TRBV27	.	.	CASRSRPISTDTQYF	TGTGCCAGCAGATCCCGTCCTATTAGCACAGATACGCAGTATTTT
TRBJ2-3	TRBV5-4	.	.	CASSLALQAKDTQYF	TGTGCCAGCAGCTTGGCCCTACAGGCGAAAGATACGCAGTATTTT
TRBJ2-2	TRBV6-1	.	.	CASRGAGASTGELFF	TGTGCCAGCAGGGGGGCGGGGGCAAGCACCGGGGAGCTGTTTTTT
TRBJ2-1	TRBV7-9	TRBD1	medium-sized	CASSQVMGQGGLINEQFF	TGTGCCAGCAGCCAAGTGATGGGACAGGGTGGACTGATCAATGAGCAGTTCTTC
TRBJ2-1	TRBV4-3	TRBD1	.	CASSQGTGDYNEQFF	TGCGCCAGCAGCCAAGGGACAGGCGATTACAATGAGCAGTTCTTC
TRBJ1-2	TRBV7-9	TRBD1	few	CASSRPPGTGGSGYTF	TGTGCCAGCAGCCGGCCGCCGGGGACAGGGGGTAGTGGCTACACCTTC
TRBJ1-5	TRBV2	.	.	CASSEAGGTLPQHF	TGTGCCAGCAGTGAAGCGGGGGGCACATTGCCCCAGCATTTT
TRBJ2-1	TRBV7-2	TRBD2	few	CASSTVAGGTLGEQFF	TGTGCCAGCAGCACAGTAGCGGGGGGGACATTAGGTGAGCAGTTCTTC
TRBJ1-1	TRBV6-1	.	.	CASSEQGRTEAFF	TGTGCCAGCAGTGAACAGGGTCGGACTGAAGCTTTCTTT